The clone carrying this T cell receptor beta chain came up once. Its antigen is undetermined. The protocol was immunoSEQ multiplex PCR, while the TCRdb copy is restricted to in-frame clones and leaves out a portion. This table holds tens of thousands of clones, 74% found once. This entry belongs to a study of a mutant IDH1 vaccine in newly diagnosed glioma. CDR1 MNHEY and CDR2 SVGAGI come from the germline V gene. V was pared by 9 bases and J by 5 bases, with 7 bases of the junction left unmatched. The CDR3 totals 14 residues. Time point given: week 35, safety follow-up. Each dose of the vaccine consisted of 300 ug of mutant IDH1 20-mer peptide, with topical imiquimod.

The receptor comes from a man in his fifties or sixties with glioma. The input for sequencing was PBMCs, taken from a glioma patient whose treatment included an IDH1 peptide vaccine. The V call is TRBV6-5, the J call TRBJ2-2; TRBD2 matches 9 bases. CDR3 nucleotide sequence: TGTGCCAGTAGTGCGGGAGGGGAAACCGGGGAGCTGTTTTTT. Protein: CASSAGGETGELFF.